The 32 T cell receptor beta chains listed next were all sequenced from one sample in a study of blood T cell repertoires in COVID-19. Clones were read by immunoSEQ multiplex PCR, and TCRdb kept only the in-frame ones, dropping some. Of under 110,000 clones detected, 85% appear once; the ten largest clones hold 1.5% to 2%. The specimen was peripheral blood. The receptors shown here come from a woman between 70 and 85 years old with active or convalescent COVID-19.

The V gene is TRBV5-1, the J gene TRBJ2-5, with D hard to call. This CDR3 has 14 residues. Germline V CDR1 and CDR2: SGHRS, YFSETQ. V lost 0 bases and J lost 5, with 11 bases in between. The CDR3 protein is CASSLGVVGETQYF. In DNA form, the CDR3 reads TGCGCCAGCAGCTTGGGGGTTGTCGGGGAGACCCAGTACTTC.

The rearrangement joins TRBV6-5 to TRBJ1-2; 9 bases map to TRBD1. This CDR3 has 13 amino acids. Per germline, CDR1 MNHEY and CDR2 SVGAGI. Germline trimming cut 6 bases from V and 3 bases from J; bases unmatched to any gene: 2. The CDR3, as DNA: TGTGCCAGCAGGAGACAGGGGGACTATGGCTACACCTTC. It codes for CASRRQGDYGYTF.

V usage is TRBV29-1 and J usage is TRBJ1-2; 8 nucleotides match TRBD1. Losses at the gene ends were 7 bases for V and 2 bases for J; bases not matched to a gene: 6. CDR1 SQVTM and CDR2 ANQGSEA come from the germline V gene. This CDR3 has 13 residues. CDR3 sequence (DNA): TGCAGCGCGAGGACAGGGAGGAACTATGGCTACACCTTC. Its protein product is CSARTGRNYGYTF.

The V call is TRBV19, the J call TRBJ1-2; D gene uncertain. CDR1 and CDR2 (germline): LNHDA, SQIVND (reference sequence). The V end lost 4 bases, the J end lost 4 bases, and 16 bases lay between the germline ends. The CDR3 has 15 residues. CDR3 DNA sequence: TGTGCCAGTAGTACCTTAGAGTCATCTTCCTATGGCTACACCTTC. Its translation is CASSTLESSSYGYTF. Looking up the rest from reference TRBV19 and TRBJ1-2 gives the full variable domain: DGGITQSPKYLFRKEGQNVTLSCEQNLNHDAMYWYRQDPGQGLRLIYYSQIVNDFQKGDIAEGYSVSREKKESFPLTVTSAQKNPTAFYLCASSTLESSSYGYTFGSGTRLTVV.

The chain employs TRBV19 and TRBJ2-2, with 8 positions matching TRBD1. Germline loops: CDR1 LNHDA, CDR2 SQIVND (reference sequence). The V segment lost 0 bases and the J segment 0 bases; nucleotides outside the gene matches: 6. The CDR3 has 18 residues. The CDR3 sequence is CASSIDSRQGTNTGELFF. DNA of the CDR3: TGTGCCAGTAGTATAGATTCTAGACAGGGGACGAACACCGGGGAGCTGTTTTTT.

This sequence joins TRBV5-1 and TRBJ2-2; 11 bases line up with TRBD1. Trimming took 0 bases from V and 6 from J; bases not matched to a gene: 1. This CDR3 is 15 amino acids long. CDR1 is SGHRS and CDR2 is YFSETQ in the germline V gene. CDR3 in DNA: TGCGCCAGCAGCTTGGGGACAGGGGGCCCCGGGGAGCTGTTTTTT. This gives the protein CASSLGTGGPGELFF.

This chain connects TRBV20-1 to TRBJ1-2; D gene uncertain. The CDR3 runs 11 residues. The V end was cut by 4 bases, the J end by 8 bases, with 11 bases between. Germline V lookup: CDR1 DFQATT, CDR2 SNEGSKA (reference sequence). DNA of the CDR3: TGCAGTGCTATTGGCACACCAGGCTACACCTTC. Its translation: CSAIGTPGYTF.

J is TRBJ2-2 and V is TRBV5-1, with D unresolved. Germline loops: CDR1 SGHRS, CDR2 YFSETQ. V was clipped by 6 bases and J by 7 bases, with 16 bases between them. The CDR3 has 14 amino acids. The CDR3 protein is CASTPGPNGGELFF. DNA of the CDR3: TGCGCCAGCACCCCAGGCCCTAACGGCGGGGAGCTGTTTTTT.

The chain carries TRBV30 and TRBJ2-1; weak D call: TRBD1 (6 bases). With 8 bases removed from V and 0 bases from J, the gap between germline ends came to 11 bases. The CDR3 is 13 amino acids. Germline lookup yields CDR1 GTSNPN and CDR2 SVGIG (reference sequence). For the CDR3, the DNA is TGTGCCGGGACATCGAGCTCCTACAATGAGCAGTTCTTC. It codes for CAGTSSSYNEQFF.

The V call is TRBV3-1 (or the pseudogene TRBV3-2), the J call TRBJ2-7; 15 nucleotides agree with TRBD2. CDR3 size: 18 residues. The junction had 3 bases not matched to a gene; V was cut back by 0 bases and J by 0 bases. Per the germline V gene, CDR1 is LGHDT and CDR2 is YNNKEL (reference sequence). DNA of the CDR3: TGTGCCAGCAGCCAAGAGGGACTAGCGGGAGGTAGCTCCTACGAGCAGTACTTC. Translating it yields CASSQEGLAGGSSYEQYF.

This rearrangement joins TRBV7-8 to TRBJ2-7; the match to TRBD2 covers 8 bases. The J segment lost 6 bases and the V segment lost 1 base, leaving 8 bases of the junction unmatched. This CDR3 region has 15 residues. Germline assignment: CDR1 SGHVS and CDR2 FQNEAQ. CDR3 protein: CASSLEGTSSLEQYF. CDR3 nucleotide sequence: TGTGCCAGCAGCTTAGAAGGGACTAGTTCGCTCGAGCAGTACTTC.

V is TRBV30 and J is TRBJ2-7; 7 positions match TRBD1. Germline V lookup: CDR1 GTSNPN, CDR2 SVGIG (reference sequence). V lost 5 bases to trimming and J lost 6 bases; unmatched junction nucleotides: 4. CDR3 length equals 11 residues. The CDR3 DNA reads TGTGCCTGGGACAGGGCTGCCGAGCAGTACTTC. Protein product: CAWDRAAEQYF.

The V call is TRBV6-2 or TRBV6-3, the J call TRBJ1-2; D uncertain. The CDR3 spans 14 residues. V was cut by 6 bases and J by 6 bases, with 17 bases left in between. Germline V gives CDR1 MNHEY, CDR2 SVGEGT. As DNA, the CDR3 is TGTGCCAGCAGCTCCCCCGGGAGAGGGAATGGCTACACCTTC. Protein sequence: CASSSPGRGNGYTF.

The gene calls are TRBV12-5 and TRBJ2-7; TRBD2 matches at 7 bases. V lost 6 bases to trimming and J lost 3 bases; unmatched junction nucleotides: 17. This CDR3 has 17 amino acids. From germline, CDR1 is LGHNT and CDR2 FRNRAP. CDR3 residues: CASGPLGRAVGGYEQYF. The CDR3 bases are TGTGCTAGTGGCCCCCTAGGGAGGGCGGTGGGGGGCTACGAGCAGTACTTC.

The V gene is TRBV5-1, the J gene TRBJ1-1; 9 positions match TRBD1. V was clipped by 1 base and J by 1 base; unmatched bases: 8. CDR3 length equals 17 residues. The germline V gene encodes CDR1 SGHRS and CDR2 YFSETQ. The CDR3: CASSLTPGQGWNTEAFF. CDR3 sequence (DNA): TGCGCCAGCAGCTTGACGCCGGGACAGGGATGGAACACTGAAGCTTTCTTT. Variable domain in full (rest from reference TRBV5-1 and TRBJ1-1): KAGVTQTPRYLIKTRGQQVTLSCSPISGHRSVSWYQQTPGQGLQFLFEYFSETQRNKGNFPGRFSGRQFSNSRSEMNVSTLELGDSALYLCASSLTPGQGWNTEAFFGQGTRLTVV.

The chain joins TRBV7-8 to TRBJ1-2; D not certain. This CDR3 has 17 amino acids. CDR1 is SGHVS and CDR2 is FQNEAQ in the germline V gene. V shed 1 base and J shed 5 bases, with 20 bases lying between them. Here the CDR3 reads CASSLGRRRGRAYGYTF. The CDR3 DNA sequence: TGTGCCAGCAGCTTAGGTCGTCGCCGAGGGAGAGCGTATGGCTACACCTTC.

The rearrangement links TRBV11-3 to TRBJ2-5, with a possible D match to TRBD2 (6 bases). The V and J ends lost 5 bases and 2 bases respectively, with 12 bases between them. The CDR3 consists of 14 residues. The germline V gene has CDR1 SGHNT and CDR2 YENEEA. The CDR3 DNA follows: TGTGCCAGCAGCCCCGGGAGCCGACAAGAGACCCAGTACTTC. Encoded protein: CASSPGSRQETQYF.

A few counts support this clone. The chain carries TRBV7-8 and TRBJ1-2; 9 nucleotides match TRBD1. The CDR3 sequence is 14 residues long. CDR1 is SGHVS, CDR2 FQNEAQ, per germline. V gave up 3 bases and J gave up 3 bases; unmatched junction bases: 2. The CDR3 spells CASSFRDRDYGYTF. The CDR3 nucleotides are TGTGCCAGCAGCTTCCGGGACAGGGACTATGGCTACACCTTC. Supplemented by reference TRBV7-8 and TRBJ1-2, the full variable domain reads GAGVSQSPRYKVAKRGQDVALRCDPISGHVSLFWYQQALGQGPEFLTYFQNEAQLDKSGLPSDRFFAERPEGSVSTLKIQRTQQEDSAVYLCASSFRDRDYGYTFGSGTRLTVV.

The V gene is TRBV7-9, the J gene TRBJ1-2; D might be TRBD1 (6 bases). From germline, CDR1 is SEHNR and CDR2 FQNEAQ (reference sequence). Trimming removed 8 bases at V and 7 bases at J, with 17 bases between. There are 13 residues in the CDR3. CDR3 in amino acids: CASRDWRGAGYTF. The CDR3 DNA reads as TGTGCCAGCCGCGACTGGCGGGGGGCTGGCTACACCTTC. Variable domain in full (rest from reference TRBV7-9 and TRBJ1-2): DTGVSQNPRHKITKRGQNVTFRCDPISEHNRLYWYRQTLGQGPEFLTYFQNEAQLEKSRLLSDRFSAERPKGSFSTLEIQRTEQGDSAMYLCASRDWRGAGYTFGSGTRLTVV.

This chain connects TRBV7-2 to TRBJ2-7; 8 bases fit TRBD1. After removal of 4 bases from V and 3 bases from J, the junction contained 11 bases not matched to a gene. Germline V gives CDR1 SGHTA, CDR2 FQGNSA. The CDR3 has 16 amino acids. As DNA, the CDR3 is TGTGCCAGCAGCTCCCAAGGGGGGACAGGCAACTACGAGCAGTACTTC. Amino acids: CASSSQGGTGNYEQYF.

The chain employs TRBV7-8 and TRBJ2-5; TRBD1 aligns across 8 bases. V was clipped by 5 bases and J by 5 bases; unmatched bases: 4. There are 13 residues in the CDR3. Germline V gene lookup returns CDR1 SGHVS and CDR2 FQNEAQ. CDR3 DNA sequence: TGTGCCAGCAGCGGACAGGGAGGTGAGACCCAGTACTTC. It specifies CASSGQGGETQYF.

As concerns this clone: Germline and junction disagree at one end, which may indicate a read error. The V gene is TRBV18, the J gene TRBJ2-4; 7 bases line up with TRBD2. The CDR3 is 18 residues long. The germline CDR1 and CDR2 sequences are KGHSH and LQKENI. The CDR3 protein is CASSPLGGGYRAKNIQYF. CDR3 DNA sequence: TGTGCCAGCTCGCCACTGGGGGGGGGATATCGAGCCAAAAACATTCAGTACTTC.

This clone occurred once. The chain combines TRBV30 with TRBJ2-7; D is uncertain. The germline gives CDR1 GTSNPN, CDR2 SVGIG (reference sequence). Between the trimmed V and J ends, which lost 0 bases and 3 bases, there was a span of 6 bases. This CDR3 has 12 residues. CDR3 DNA: TGTGCCTGGAGTGTGAACAGCTACGAGCAGTACTTC. Protein product: CAWSVNSYEQYF.

This clone was counted between two and nine times. Other nucleotide sequences from this sample produce the same CDR3. The V call is TRBV30, the J call TRBJ1-1, with D maybe TRBD1 (5 bases). The V and J ends lost 4 bases and 5 bases respectively, with 8 bases between them. The CDR3 covers 11 residues. The germline V gene encodes CDR1 GTSNPN and CDR2 SVGIG (reference sequence). The CDR3 sequence is CAWTGRTEAFF. CDR3 nucleotide sequence: TGTGCCTGGACAGGGAGGACTGAAGCTTTCTTT. Full variable domain (remainder filled in from reference TRBV30 and TRBJ1-1): SQTIHQWPATLVQPVGSPLSLECTVEGTSNPNLYWYRQAAGRGLQLLFYSVGIGQISSEVPQNLSASRPQDRQFILSSKKLLLSDSGFYLCAWTGRTEAFFGQGTRLTVV.

The gene calls are TRBV7-2 and TRBJ1-3, with 8 positions matching TRBD1. The V and J ends lost 6 bases and 0 bases, in that order; junction bases with no gene match: 7. Germline CDR1 is SGHTA and CDR2 is FQGNSA. The CDR3 contains 16 residues. CDR3 in amino acids: CASRGGTGGSGNTIYF. The CDR3, as DNA: TGTGCCAGCAGGGGCGGGACAGGCGGCTCTGGAAACACCATATATTTT.

This clone was seen repeatedly, ten times or more. Other DNA variants within this sample encode the same CDR3. V is TRBV12-3 or TRBV12-4 and J is TRBJ2-7; TRBD1 is a possible D gene (5 bases). Trimming pared 1 base from V and 5 bases from J, leaving 9 bases between. The CDR3 contains 13 residues. DNA for the CDR3: TGTGCCAGCAGTTTAGGGCAGGGCCACGAGCAGTACTTC. Translated, it gives CASSLGQGHEQYF.

The chain uses TRBV5-1 and TRBJ2-5, with a tentative D call TRBD2 (5 bases). This CDR3 region has 13 residues. The ends were cut back, 4 bases at V and 5 bases at J, with 12 bases in the middle. The germline V gene has CDR1 SGHRS and CDR2 YFSETQ. CDR3 DNA: TGCGCCAGCAGCCGAGGAGGCGGGGAGACCCAGTACTTC. This gives the protein CASSRGGGETQYF.

CDR3 nucleotides: TGTGCCAGCAGCTTAGTTGCTAGCGGGGAGGGCACAGATACGCAGTATTTT. Translating it yields CASSLVASGEGTDTQYF. This chain joins TRBV7-2 and TRBJ2-3, with 9 bases that match TRBD2. The V gene's germline CDR1 is SGHTA and CDR2 FQGNSA. The length of the CDR3 is 17 residues. After removal of 1 base from V and 1 base from J, the junction contained 6 bases not matched to a gene.

The chain is built from TRBV28 and TRBJ1-1, with 8 bases aligning to TRBD1. V was pared by 6 bases and J by 2 bases, with 8 bases of the junction left unmatched. This CDR3 region has 15 residues. Per the germline V gene, CDR1 is MDHEN and CDR2 is SYDVKM. The CDR3 DNA reads TGTGCCAGCAGCACTACCGGGACAGGTAACACTGAAGCTTTCTTT. Its translation: CASSTTGTGNTEAFF.

The V call is TRBV5-6, the J call TRBJ2-7, with D uncertain. Trimming took off 0 bases at V and 3 bases at J, with 10 bases between the two ends. The CDR3 has 14 amino acids. The germline V gene has CDR1 SGHDT and CDR2 YYEEEE. The CDR3 nucleotides read TGTGCCAGCAGCTTGGGTACAAACAACTACGAGCAGTACTTC. This translates into CASSLGTNNYEQYF.

This chain uses TRBV30 with TRBJ1-1; no firm D call. Trimming took 7 bases from V and 4 from J, leaving 16 bases between them. Germline V gives CDR1 GTSNPN, CDR2 SVGIG (reference sequence). The CDR3 contains 13 residues. The CDR3 bases are TGTGCCTCACAAGCCCGTGCGGGCACTGAAGCTTTCTTT. Translating it yields CASQARAGTEAFF.

In nucleotides, the CDR3 is TGTGCCTGGAGCGTTGGGGGCCGGGGTAATTCACCCCTCCACTTT. Translating gives CAWSVGGRGNSPLHF. The chain joins TRBV30 to TRBJ1-6; TRBD1 might be the D (6 bases). Trimming shortened V by 3 bases and J by 6 bases, and 15 bases separated the two germline ends. The CDR3 has 15 residues. Looked up from germline, CDR1 is GTSNPN and CDR2 is SVGIG (reference sequence).